A selection of T cell receptor beta chains follows, all from one sample in a study of a mutant IDH1 vaccine in newly diagnosed glioma. The protocol was immunoSEQ multiplex PCR, while the TCRdb copy is restricted to in-frame clones and leaves out a portion. In the table there are 110,000 or so clones, 90% of which are singletons. The antigens of these receptors remain unknown. Specimen: PBMCs, collected from a glioma patient whose treatment included an IDH1 peptide vaccine. These receptors were collected from a woman in her fifties or sixties with glioma. CDR3s include the opening cysteine and the closing phenylalanine or tryptophan.

J: TRBJ2-1
V: TRBV5-1
CDR3: CASSLNFYEQFF

J: TRBJ2-7
V: TRBV28
CDR3: CASRALDSYEQYF

J: TRBJ2-1
V: TRBV5-8
CDR3: CASTAGEGHYNEQFF

J: TRBJ2-1
V: TRBV6-6
CDR3: CAGSGSLTYNEQFF

J: TRBJ2-5
V: TRBV7-9
CDR3: CASRGGQETQYF

J: TRBJ1-2
V: TRBV27
CDR3: CASSLTVNYGYTF

J: TRBJ1-2
V: TRBV5-4
CDR3: CASSLGGRSNYGYTF

J: TRBJ2-7
V: TRBV7-9
CDR3: CASSPTSGLAGDEQYF

J: TRBJ2-6
V: TRBV9
CDR3: CASRDGVDSGANVLTF

J: TRBJ1-5
V: TRBV5-1
CDR3: CASSLDGRSNQPQHF

J: TRBJ1-2
V: TRBV6-1
CDR3: CASVPGQGGGYTF

J: TRBJ2-5
V: TRBV10-3
CDR3: CAIRPGTSGETQYF

J: TRBJ1-5
V: TRBV28
CDR3: CASRPTGALSNQPQHF

J: TRBJ1-6
V: TRBV7-9
CDR3: CASSSGGSSYNSPLHF

J: TRBJ2-7
V: TRBV5-1
CDR3: CASSLVGGPYEQYF

J: TRBJ1-5
V: TRBV14
CDR3: CASSQRGGARIQPQHF

J: TRBJ2-3
V: TRBV5-1
CDR3: CVSSLSSGRQLDTQYF

J: TRBJ2-2
V: TRBV7-3
CDR3: CASSLNSGSNTGELFF

J: TRBJ2-7
V: TRBV4-1
CDR3: CASSQFQGLLSSYEQYF

J: TRBJ1-5
V: TRBV5-5
CDR3: CASSQQPSNQPQHF

J: TRBJ2-3
V: TRBV7-9
CDR3: CASSLSPDTQYF

J: TRBJ2-1
V: TRBV9
CDR3: CASSVVTGSYNEQFF

J: TRBJ1-5
V: TRBV30
CDR3: CAWNTMGGSNQPQHF

J: TRBJ2-3
V: TRBV4-1
CDR3: CASSQELAGATDTQYF

J: TRBJ2-3
V: TRBV29-1
CDR3: CSGLAGITDTQYF

J: TRBJ2-7
V: TRBV27
CDR3: CASRTGTGAYEQYF

J: TRBJ2-3
V: TRBV5-6
CDR3: CASSLGGGRTADTQYF

J: TRBJ1-6
V: TRBV7-8
CDR3: CASSLNRGNSPLHF

J: TRBJ1-1
V: TRBV5-1
CDR3: CASSETGMNTEAFF

J: TRBJ2-1
V: TRBV27
CDR3: CASSYRGRNEQFF

J: TRBJ2-5
V: TRBV12-5
CDR3: CASGNSGEETQYF

J: TRBJ1-5
V: TRBV7-9
CDR3: CASSAQGSNQPQHF

J: TRBJ1-1
V: TRBV27
CDR3: CASSLGVSGVNTEAFF

J: TRBJ1-1
V: TRBV28
CDR3: CASSLGNTEAFF

J: TRBJ2-1
V: TRBV5-1
CDR3: CASRSDSAGGGNEQFF

J: TRBJ2-5
V: TRBV14
CDR3: CASTPAEEETQYF

J: TRBJ2-7
V: TRBV10-3
CDR3: CAISDRAEQTYEQYF

J: TRBJ2-7
V: TRBV5-1
CDR3: CASRWDRDSYEQYF

J: TRBJ2-7
V: TRBV19
CDR3: CASSSVAGRTYEQYF

J: TRBJ1-2
V: TRBV28
CDR3: CASSLPDRAYGYTF

J: TRBJ2-4
V: TRBV18
CDR3: CASSRGGEIAKNIQYF

J: TRBJ2-7
V: TRBV11-2
CDR3: CASRHPGRREGLGEQYF